The clone carrying this T cell receptor beta chain was observed a handful of times. Its antigen remains unknown. The data were taken from a study of response to subunit inactivated influenza vaccine. The length of the CDR3 is 14 residues. The V and J ends lost 6 bases and 6 bases, in that order; junction bases with no gene match: 8. Study-wide results and caveats: Authors suggested each seasonal influenza vaccination recruits few new T cells.

TCRdb re-called the RT-PCR reads through MiXCR, storing one row per CDR3 protein. The table includes roughly 500,000 distinct CDR3 sequences, about 17% detected once. Sequences were derived from CD4+ T cells sorted from PBMCs, sampled less than 30 months after vaccination. This clonotype was obtained from a man between 50 and 70 years old who received an inactivated influenza vaccine. The J gene is TRBJ2-7, the V gene TRBV12-3 or TRBV12-4; 10 bases fit TRBD2. CDR3 coding DNA: TGTGCCAGCAGCTTTCGTAGCGGGGGGTCCGAGCAGTACTTC. It translates to CASSFRSGGSEQYF.